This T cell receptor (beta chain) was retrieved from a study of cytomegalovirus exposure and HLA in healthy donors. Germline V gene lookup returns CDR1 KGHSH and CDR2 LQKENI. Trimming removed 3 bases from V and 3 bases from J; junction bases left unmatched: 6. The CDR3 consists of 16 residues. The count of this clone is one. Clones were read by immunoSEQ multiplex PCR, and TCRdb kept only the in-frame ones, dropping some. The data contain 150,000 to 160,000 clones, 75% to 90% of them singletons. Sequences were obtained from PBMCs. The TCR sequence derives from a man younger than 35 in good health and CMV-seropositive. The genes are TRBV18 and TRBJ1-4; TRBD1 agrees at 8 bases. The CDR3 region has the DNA TGTGCCAGCTCACCGATTCCGGGACAGGCTAATGAAAAACTGTTTTTT. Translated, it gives CASSPIPGQANEKLFF. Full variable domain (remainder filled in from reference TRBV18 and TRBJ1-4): NAGVMQNPRHLVRRRGQEARLRCSPMKGHSHVYWYRQLPEEGLKFMVYLQKENIIDESGMPKERFSAEFPKEGPSILRIQQVVRGDSAAYFCASSPIPGQANEKLFFGSGTQLSVL.